The rows below give T cell receptor beta chains drawn from one sample of a study of T cell responses to AZD1222 COVID-19 vaccine. The repertoire was sequenced with immunoSEQ multiplex PCR; TCRdb's copy has only in-frame clones and lacks some. This table holds just under 75,000 clones, about three quarters found once. Sequenced here: peripheral blood, sampled 28 days after the second AZD1222 dose. The origin of the receptors is an adult who received the AZD1222 COVID-19 vaccine. Both conserved end residues are part of each CDR3. Fields, in order: clone size, J gene, V gene, D gene, CDR3 protein, CDR3 DNA. D genes are given only for firm matches. Clone sizes are given selectively: once, few, many, or a class where the clone is expanded.

. | TRBJ1-6 | TRBV10-3 | TRBD1 | CAISTTDRGLGSPLHF | TGTGCCATCAGTACTACGGACAGGGGGCTTGGATCACCCCTCCACTTT
. | TRBJ1-5 | TRBV4-2 | . | CASSQDIGSNQPQHF | TGTGCCAGCAGCCAAGATATCGGTAGCAATCAGCCCCAGCATTTT
. | TRBJ2-7 | TRBV7-2 | TRBD1 | CASSPSRGRNEQYF | TGTGCCAGCAGTCCAAGCAGGGGGCGGAACGAGCAGTACTTC
. | TRBJ1-5 | TRBV6-2/TRBV6-3 | . | CASSSGQSDQPQHF | TGTGCCAGCAGCTCTGGACAGAGTGATCAGCCCCAGCATTTT
. | TRBJ1-1 | TRBV15 | . | CATSRRDGEAFF | TGTGCCACCAGCAGAAGGGACGGAGAAGCTTTCTTT
. | TRBJ1-2 | TRBV6-5 | . | CASSYSIGEGYTF | TGTGCCAGCAGTTACTCGATCGGGGAGGGCTACACCTTC
once | TRBJ2-1 | TRBV19 | TRBD1 | CASRGTGANEQFF | TGTGCCAGTAGGGGGACAGGGGCGAATGAGCAGTTCTTC
once | TRBJ2-1 | TRBV7-3 | TRBD2 | CASATSGAYNEQFF | TGTGCCAGCGCGACTAGCGGAGCCTACAATGAGCAGTTCTTC
. | TRBJ2-7 | TRBV19 | . | CASSVQGMRNEQYF | TGTGCCAGTAGTGTACAGGGTATGAGGAACGAGCAGTACTTC
. | TRBJ2-5 | TRBV18 | . | CASSPGLEETQYF | TGTGCCAGCTCACCCGGACTCGAAGAGACCCAGTACTTC
. | TRBJ2-3 | TRBV6-5 | TRBD2 | CASRVAGNTDTQYF | TGTGCCAGCAGAGTAGCGGGAAACACAGATACGCAGTATTTT
. | TRBJ1-5 | TRBV20-1 | . | CSASGSQPQHF | TGCAGTGCATCAGGGTCCCAACCCCAGCATTTT
. | TRBJ2-7 | TRBV19 | TRBD1 | CASAGQGSSYEQYF | TGTGCCAGTGCCGGACAGGGATCCTCCTACGAGCAGTACTTC
. | TRBJ2-5 | TRBV29-1 | . | CSVDRASQETQYF | TGCAGCGTTGACAGGGCCTCCCAAGAGACCCAGTACTTC
few | TRBJ2-1 | TRBV19 | TRBD2 | CASSPYSGSAYNEQFF | TGTGCCAGTAGTCCCTATAGCGGGAGCGCCTACAATGAGCAGTTCTTC
. | TRBJ1-6 | TRBV28 | TRBD1 | CASRIGQGRSPLHF | TGTGCCAGCAGAATCGGACAGGGGCGGTCACCCCTCCACTTT
. | TRBJ2-3 | TRBV6-1 | . | CASSEYWVGLTDTQYF | TGTGCCAGCAGTGAATATTGGGTTGGGCTCACAGATACGCAGTATTTT
. | TRBJ1-6 | TRBV6-6 | . | CASSFGPPRDSPLHF | TGTGCCAGCAGTTTCGGGCCCCCTAGGGATTCACCCCTCCACTTT
. | TRBJ2-1 | TRBV7-2 | TRBD2 | CASSPLAGGHSEQFF | TGTGCCAGCAGCCCACTAGCGGGGGGGCATAGTGAGCAGTTCTTC
few | TRBJ2-1 | TRBV29-1 | . | CSVETPMEFF | TGCAGCGTTGAAACCCCCATGGAGTTCTTC
. | TRBJ2-7 | TRBV7-8 | . | CASSRGLEQYF | TGTGCCAGCAGCCGGGGGCTCGAGCAGTACTTC
once | TRBJ2-7 | TRBV9 | . | CASSRSAGAYEQYF | TGTGCCAGCAGCCGCTCGGCCGGAGCCTACGAGCAGTACTTC
. | TRBJ1-2 | TRBV3-1/TRBV3-2 | TRBD1 | CASSERTGGNGYTF | TGTGCCAGCAGCGAGAGGACAGGGGGTAATGGCTACACCTTC
many | TRBJ1-1 | TRBV5-5 | . | CASIGAVPEAFF | TGTGCCAGTATAGGGGCCGTCCCTGAAGCTTTCTTT
. | TRBJ2-7 | TRBV4-2 | TRBD2 | CASSQEVRGNYEQYF | TGTGCCAGCAGCCAAGAGGTGCGGGGGAATTACGAGCAGTACTTC
. | TRBJ2-1 | TRBV6-2/TRBV6-3 | . | CASSLSGLGNNEQFF | TGTGCCAGCAGCCTATCTGGACTTGGAAACAATGAGCAGTTCTTC
. | TRBJ2-7 | TRBV11-2 | TRBD1 | CASSSGTAIRQYF | TGTGCCAGCAGCTCAGGGACAGCTATACGGCAGTACTTC
. | TRBJ2-1 | TRBV7-3 | . | CASSLMGAPRSYNEQFF | TGTGCCAGCAGCTTAATGGGAGCGCCCCGCTCCTACAATGAGCAGTTCTTC
once | TRBJ2-3 | TRBV6-5 | . | CASSSRTDTQYF | TGTGCCAGCAGTTCTCGCACAGATACGCAGTATTTT
. | TRBJ2-7 | TRBV15 | TRBD1 | CATSRDFVADRVF | TGTGCCACCAGCAGAGATTTTGTAGCGGACAGGGTCTTC